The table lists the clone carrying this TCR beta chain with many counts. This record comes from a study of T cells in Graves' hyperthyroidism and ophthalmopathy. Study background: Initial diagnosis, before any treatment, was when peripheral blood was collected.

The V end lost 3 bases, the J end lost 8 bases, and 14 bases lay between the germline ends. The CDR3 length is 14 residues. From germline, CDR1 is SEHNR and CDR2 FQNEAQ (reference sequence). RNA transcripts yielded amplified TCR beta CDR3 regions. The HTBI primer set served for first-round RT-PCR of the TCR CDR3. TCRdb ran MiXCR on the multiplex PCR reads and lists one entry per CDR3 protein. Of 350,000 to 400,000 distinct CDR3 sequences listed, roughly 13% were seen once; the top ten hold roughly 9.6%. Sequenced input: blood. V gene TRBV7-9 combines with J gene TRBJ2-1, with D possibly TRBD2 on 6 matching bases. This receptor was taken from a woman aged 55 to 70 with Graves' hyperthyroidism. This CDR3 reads CASSLGGWRDEQFF. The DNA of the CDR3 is TGTGCCAGCAGCTTGGGCGGGTGGAGGGATGAGCAGTTCTTC.